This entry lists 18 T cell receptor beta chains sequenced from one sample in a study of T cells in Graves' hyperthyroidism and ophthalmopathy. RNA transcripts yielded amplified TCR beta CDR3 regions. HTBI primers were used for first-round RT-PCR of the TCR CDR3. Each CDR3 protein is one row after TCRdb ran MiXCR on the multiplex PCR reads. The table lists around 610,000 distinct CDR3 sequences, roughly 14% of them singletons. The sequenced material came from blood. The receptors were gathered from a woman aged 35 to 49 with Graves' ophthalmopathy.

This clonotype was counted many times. Here the CDR3 DNA reads TGCAGCGTTGAAGATCTAGGGGGTGAGACCCAGTACTTC. Translated, it gives CSVEDLGGETQYF. The J gene is TRBJ2-5, the V gene TRBV29-1, with D maybe TRBD1 (6 bases). The CDR3 loop spans 13 amino acids. Germline CDR1 SQVTM, CDR2 ANQGSEA. V was pared by 0 bases and J by 5 bases, with 10 bases between.

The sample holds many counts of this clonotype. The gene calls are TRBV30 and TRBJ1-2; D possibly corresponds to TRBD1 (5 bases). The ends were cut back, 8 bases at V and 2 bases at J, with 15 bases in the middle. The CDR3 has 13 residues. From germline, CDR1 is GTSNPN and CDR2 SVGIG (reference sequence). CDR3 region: CARGSGENYGYTF. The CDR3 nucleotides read TGTGCCCGGGGGTCAGGCGAAAACTATGGCTACACCTTC.

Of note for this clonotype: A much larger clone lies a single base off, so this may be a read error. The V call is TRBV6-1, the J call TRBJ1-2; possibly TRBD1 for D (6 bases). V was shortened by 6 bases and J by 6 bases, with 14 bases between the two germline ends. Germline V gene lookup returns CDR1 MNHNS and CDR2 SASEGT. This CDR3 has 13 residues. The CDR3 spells CASSPRTENGYTF. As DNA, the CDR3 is TGTGCCAGCAGCCCCCGGACAGAGAATGGCTACACCTTC.

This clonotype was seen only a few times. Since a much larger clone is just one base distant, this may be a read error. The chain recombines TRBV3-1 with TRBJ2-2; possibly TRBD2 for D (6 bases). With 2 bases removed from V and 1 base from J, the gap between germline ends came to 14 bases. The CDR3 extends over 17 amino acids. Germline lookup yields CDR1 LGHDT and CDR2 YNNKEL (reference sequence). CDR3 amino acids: CASSQRVGAGNTGELFF. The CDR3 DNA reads TGTGCCAGCAGCCAAAGAGTAGGAGCGGGGAACACCGGGGAGCTGTTTTTT.

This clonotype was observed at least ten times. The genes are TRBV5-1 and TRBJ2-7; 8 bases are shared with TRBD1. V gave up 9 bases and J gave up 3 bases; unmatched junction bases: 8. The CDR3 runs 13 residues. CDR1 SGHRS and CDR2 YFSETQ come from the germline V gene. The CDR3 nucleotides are TGCGCCACCTCGAGGGACAGGAACTACGAGCAGTACTTC. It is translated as CATSRDRNYEQYF.

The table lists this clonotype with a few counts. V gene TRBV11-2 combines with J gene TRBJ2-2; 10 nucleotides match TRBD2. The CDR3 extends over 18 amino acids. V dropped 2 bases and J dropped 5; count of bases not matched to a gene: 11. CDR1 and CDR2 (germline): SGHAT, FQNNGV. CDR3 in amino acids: CASSLIAPSGSLTGELFF. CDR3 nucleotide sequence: TGTGCCAGCAGCTTAATTGCTCCTAGCGGGAGTTTGACCGGGGAGCTGTTTTTT.

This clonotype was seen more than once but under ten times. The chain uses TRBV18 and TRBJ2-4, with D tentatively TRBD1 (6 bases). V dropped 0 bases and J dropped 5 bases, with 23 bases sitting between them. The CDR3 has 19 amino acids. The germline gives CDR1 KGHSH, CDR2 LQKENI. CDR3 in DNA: TGTGCCAGCTCACCACCCCCTCCCCGCAGAAACAGGGCCCAAAACATTCAGTACTTC. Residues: CASSPPPPRRNRAQNIQYF.

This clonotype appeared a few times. CDR3 sequence (DNA): TGTGCCAGCAGTTTACCCCCCCGCTATGGCTACACCTTC. Protein sequence: CASSLPPRYGYTF. The genes are TRBV28 and TRBJ1-2, with no clear D. The CDR3 is 13 residues long. Trimming took 2 bases from V and 4 from J, leaving 8 bases between them. CDR1 is MDHEN and CDR2 is SYDVKM in the germline V gene.

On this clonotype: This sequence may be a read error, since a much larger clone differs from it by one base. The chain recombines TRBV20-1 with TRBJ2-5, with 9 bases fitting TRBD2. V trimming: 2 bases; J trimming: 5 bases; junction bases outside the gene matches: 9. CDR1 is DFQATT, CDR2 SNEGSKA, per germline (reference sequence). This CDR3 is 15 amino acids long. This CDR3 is CSARRIAGDVETQYF. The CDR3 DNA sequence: TGCAGTGCTAGAAGAATAGCGGGAGATGTGGAGACCCAGTACTTC.

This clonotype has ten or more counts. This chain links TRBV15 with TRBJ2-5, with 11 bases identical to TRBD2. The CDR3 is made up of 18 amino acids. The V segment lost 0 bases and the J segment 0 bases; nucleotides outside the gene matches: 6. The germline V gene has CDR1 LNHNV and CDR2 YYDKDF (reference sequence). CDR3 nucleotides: TGTGCCACCAGCAGAGAGGGACTAGCGGTCCTCAACCAAGAGACCCAGTACTTC. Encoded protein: CATSREGLAVLNQETQYF.

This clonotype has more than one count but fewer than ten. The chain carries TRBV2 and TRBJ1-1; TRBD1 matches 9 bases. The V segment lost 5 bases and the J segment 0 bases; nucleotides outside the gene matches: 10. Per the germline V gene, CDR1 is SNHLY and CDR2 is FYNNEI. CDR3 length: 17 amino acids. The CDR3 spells CASSRSGTGRLNTEAFF. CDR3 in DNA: TGTGCCAGCAGTCGCTCCGGGACAGGGCGACTGAACACTGAAGCTTTCTTT.

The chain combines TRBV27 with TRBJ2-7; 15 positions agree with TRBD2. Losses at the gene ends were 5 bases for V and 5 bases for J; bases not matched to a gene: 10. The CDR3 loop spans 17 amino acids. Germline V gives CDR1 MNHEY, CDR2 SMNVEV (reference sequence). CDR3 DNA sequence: TGTGCCAGCAGTCCAGGACTAGCGGGAGGGCCTGTGGACGAGCAGTACTTC. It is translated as CASSPGLAGGPVDEQYF.

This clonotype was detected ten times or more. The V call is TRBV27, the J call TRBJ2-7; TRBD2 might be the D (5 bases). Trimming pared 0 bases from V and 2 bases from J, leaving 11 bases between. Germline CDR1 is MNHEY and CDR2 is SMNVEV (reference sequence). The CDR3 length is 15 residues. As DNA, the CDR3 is TGTGCCAGCAGTTTATCCTTCACCGGGGCCTACGAGCAGTACTTC. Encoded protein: CASSLSFTGAYEQYF.

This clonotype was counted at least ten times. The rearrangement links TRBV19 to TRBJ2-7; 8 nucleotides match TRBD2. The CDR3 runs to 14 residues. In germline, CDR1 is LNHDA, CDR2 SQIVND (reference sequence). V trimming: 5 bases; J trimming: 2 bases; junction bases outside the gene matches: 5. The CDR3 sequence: CASSGASGPYEQYF. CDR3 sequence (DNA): TGTGCCAGTAGTGGGGCTAGCGGGCCCTACGAGCAGTACTTC.

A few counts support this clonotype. CDR3 sequence: CASSWSLAGEVETQYF. The DNA for the CDR3 is TGCGCCAGCAGCTGGAGTCTAGCGGGAGAGGTGGAGACCCAGTACTTC. The chain carries TRBV5-1 and TRBJ2-5; TRBD2 aligns across 10 bases. This CDR3 is built from 16 residues. V shed 3 bases, J shed 5 bases, and the junction held 10 bases outside the gene matches. Germline lookup yields CDR1 SGHRS and CDR2 YFSETQ.

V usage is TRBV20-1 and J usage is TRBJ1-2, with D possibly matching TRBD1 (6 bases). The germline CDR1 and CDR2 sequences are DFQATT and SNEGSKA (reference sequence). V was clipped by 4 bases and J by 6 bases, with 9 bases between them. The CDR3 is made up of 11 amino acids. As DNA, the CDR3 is TGCAGTGCTAAGCAGGGGAATGGCTACACCTTC. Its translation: CSAKQGNGYTF.

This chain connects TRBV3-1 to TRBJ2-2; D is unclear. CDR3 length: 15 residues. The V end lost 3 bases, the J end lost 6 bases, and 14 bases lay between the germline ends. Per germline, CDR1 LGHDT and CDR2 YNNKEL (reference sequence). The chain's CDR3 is CASSHEFGGAGELFF. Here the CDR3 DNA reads TGTGCCAGCAGCCACGAATTCGGTGGGGCCGGGGAGCTGTTTTTT.

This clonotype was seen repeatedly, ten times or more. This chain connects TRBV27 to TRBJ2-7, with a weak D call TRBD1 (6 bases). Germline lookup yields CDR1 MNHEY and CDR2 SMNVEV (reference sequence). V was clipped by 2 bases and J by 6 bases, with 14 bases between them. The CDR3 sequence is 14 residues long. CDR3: CASSLQGRLGEQYF. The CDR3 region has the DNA TGTGCCAGCAGTTTACAGGGGCGACTGGGCGAGCAGTACTTC.